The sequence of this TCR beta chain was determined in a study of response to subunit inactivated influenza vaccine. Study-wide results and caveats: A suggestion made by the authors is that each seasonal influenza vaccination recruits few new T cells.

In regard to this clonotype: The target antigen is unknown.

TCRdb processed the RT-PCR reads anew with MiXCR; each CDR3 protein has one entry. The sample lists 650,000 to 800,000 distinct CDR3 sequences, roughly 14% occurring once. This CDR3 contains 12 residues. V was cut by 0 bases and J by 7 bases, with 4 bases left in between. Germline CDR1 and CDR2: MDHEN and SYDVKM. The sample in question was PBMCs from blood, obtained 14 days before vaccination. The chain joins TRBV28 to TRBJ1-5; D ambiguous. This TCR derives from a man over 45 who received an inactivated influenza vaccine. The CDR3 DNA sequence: TGTGCCAGCAGTTTATGGCTCCAGCCCCAGCATTTT. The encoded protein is CASSLWLQPQHF.